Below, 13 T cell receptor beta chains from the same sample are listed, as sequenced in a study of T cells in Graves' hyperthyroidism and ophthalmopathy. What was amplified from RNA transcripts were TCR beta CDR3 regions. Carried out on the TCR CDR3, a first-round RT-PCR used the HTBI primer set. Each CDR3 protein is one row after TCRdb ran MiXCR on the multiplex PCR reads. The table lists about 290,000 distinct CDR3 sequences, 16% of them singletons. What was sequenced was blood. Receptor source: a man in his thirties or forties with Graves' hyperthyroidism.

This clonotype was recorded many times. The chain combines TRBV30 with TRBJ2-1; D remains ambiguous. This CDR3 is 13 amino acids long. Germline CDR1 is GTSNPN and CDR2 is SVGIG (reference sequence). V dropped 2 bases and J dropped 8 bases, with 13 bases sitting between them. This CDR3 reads CAWSLGSFDEQFF. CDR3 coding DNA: TGTGCCTGGAGTCTAGGTAGTTTCGATGAGCAGTTCTTC.

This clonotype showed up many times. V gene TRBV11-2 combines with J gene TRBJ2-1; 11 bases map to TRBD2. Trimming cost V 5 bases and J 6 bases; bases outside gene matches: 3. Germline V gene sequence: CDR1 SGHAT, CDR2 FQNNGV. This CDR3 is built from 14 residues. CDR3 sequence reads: CASSATSGSNEQFF. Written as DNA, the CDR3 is TGTGCCAGCAGCGCCACTAGCGGGAGCAATGAGCAGTTCTTC.

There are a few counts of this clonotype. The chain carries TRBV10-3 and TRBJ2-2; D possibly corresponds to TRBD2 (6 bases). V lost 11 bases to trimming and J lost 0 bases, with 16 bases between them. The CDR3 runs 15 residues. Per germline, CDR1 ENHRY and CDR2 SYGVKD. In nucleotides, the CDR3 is TGTGCCGTCTTGGTAGGAGGGGCGAACACCGGGGAGCTGTTTTTT. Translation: CAVLVGGANTGELFF.

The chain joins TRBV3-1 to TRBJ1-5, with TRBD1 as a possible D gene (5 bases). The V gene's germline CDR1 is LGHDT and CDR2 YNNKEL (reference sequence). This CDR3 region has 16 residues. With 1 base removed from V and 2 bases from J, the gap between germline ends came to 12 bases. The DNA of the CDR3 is TGTGCCAGCAGCCAAGCTCCAGGGTATCGCAATCAGCCCCAGCATTTT. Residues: CASSQAPGYRNQPQHF.

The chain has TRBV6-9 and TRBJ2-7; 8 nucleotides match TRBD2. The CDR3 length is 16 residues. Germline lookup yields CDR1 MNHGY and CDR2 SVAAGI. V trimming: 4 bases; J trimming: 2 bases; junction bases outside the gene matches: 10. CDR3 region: CASSSPGGEGTYEQYF. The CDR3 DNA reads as TGTGCCAGCAGTTCCCCCGGGGGGGAGGGAACCTACGAGCAGTACTTC.

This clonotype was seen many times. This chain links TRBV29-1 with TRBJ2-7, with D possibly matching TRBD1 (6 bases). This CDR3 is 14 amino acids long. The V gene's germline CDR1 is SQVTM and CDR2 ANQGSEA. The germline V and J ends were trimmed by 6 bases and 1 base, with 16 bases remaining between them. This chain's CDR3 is CSVVQGSISYEQYF. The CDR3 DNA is TGCAGCGTCGTACAGGGATCTATTTCCTACGAGCAGTACTTC.

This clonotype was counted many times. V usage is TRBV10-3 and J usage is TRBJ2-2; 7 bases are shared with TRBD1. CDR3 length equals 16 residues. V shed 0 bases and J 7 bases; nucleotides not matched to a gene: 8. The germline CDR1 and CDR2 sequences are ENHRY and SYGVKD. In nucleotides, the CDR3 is TGTGCCATCAGTGAGTCGATGGGACAGCTCCTCGGGGAGCTGTTTTTT. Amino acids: CAISESMGQLLGELFF.

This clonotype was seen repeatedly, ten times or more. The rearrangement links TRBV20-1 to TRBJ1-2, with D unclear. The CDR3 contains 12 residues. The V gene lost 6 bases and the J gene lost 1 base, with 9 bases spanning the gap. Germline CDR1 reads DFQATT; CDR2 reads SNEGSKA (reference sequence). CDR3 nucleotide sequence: TGCAGTGCCCCACAGTTTAACTATGGCTACACCTTC. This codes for CSAPQFNYGYTF.

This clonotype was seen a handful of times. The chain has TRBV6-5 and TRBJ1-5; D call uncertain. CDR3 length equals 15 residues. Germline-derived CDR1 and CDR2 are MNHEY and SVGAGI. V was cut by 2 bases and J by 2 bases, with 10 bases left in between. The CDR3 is CASSYGGQGNQPQHF. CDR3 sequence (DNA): TGTGCCAGCAGTTACGGAGGGCAGGGCAATCAGCCCCAGCATTTT.

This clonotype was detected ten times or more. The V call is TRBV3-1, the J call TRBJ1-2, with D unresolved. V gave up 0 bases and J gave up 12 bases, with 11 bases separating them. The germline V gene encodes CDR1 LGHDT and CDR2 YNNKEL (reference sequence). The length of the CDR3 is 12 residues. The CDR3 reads CASSQDGGGNTF. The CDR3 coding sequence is TGTGCCAGCAGCCAAGATGGCGGCGGGAACACCTTC.

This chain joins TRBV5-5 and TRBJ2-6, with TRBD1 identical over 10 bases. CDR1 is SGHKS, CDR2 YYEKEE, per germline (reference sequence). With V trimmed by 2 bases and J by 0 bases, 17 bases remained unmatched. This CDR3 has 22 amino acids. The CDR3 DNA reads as TGTGCCAGCAGCTTTCCCGGGACAGGGGTGAATCCCTCCCTCTCTGGGGCCAACGTCCTGACTTTC. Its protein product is CASSFPGTGVNPSLSGANVLTF. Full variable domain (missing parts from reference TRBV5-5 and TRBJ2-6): DAGVTQSPTHLIKTRGQQVTLRCSPISGHKSVSWYQQVLGQGPQFIFQYYEKEERGRGNFPDRFSARQFPNYSSELNVNALLLGDSALYLCASSFPGTGVNPSLSGANVLTFGAGSRLTVL.

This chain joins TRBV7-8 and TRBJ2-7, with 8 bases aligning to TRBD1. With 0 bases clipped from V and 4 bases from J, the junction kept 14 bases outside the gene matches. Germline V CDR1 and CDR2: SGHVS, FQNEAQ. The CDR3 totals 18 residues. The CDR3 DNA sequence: TGTGCCAGCAGCTTAGCGCGGACAGGGCGTTTCCCGGGTTACGAGCAGTACTTC. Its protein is CASSLARTGRFPGYEQYF.

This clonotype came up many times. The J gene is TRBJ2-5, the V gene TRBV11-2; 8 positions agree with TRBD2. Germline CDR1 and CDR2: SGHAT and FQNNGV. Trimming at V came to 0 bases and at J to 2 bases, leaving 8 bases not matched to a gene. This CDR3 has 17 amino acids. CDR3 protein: CASSLEGGSGDQETQYF. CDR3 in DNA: TGTGCCAGCAGCTTAGAGGGTGGTAGCGGGGATCAAGAGACCCAGTACTTC. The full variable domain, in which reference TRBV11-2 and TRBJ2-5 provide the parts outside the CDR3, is EAGVAQSPRYKIIEKRQSVAFWCNPISGHATLYWYQQILGQGPKLLIQFQNNGVVDDSQLPKDRFSAERLKGVDSTLKIQPAKLEDSAVYLCASSLEGGSGDQETQYFGPGTRLLVL.